A selection of T cell receptor beta chains follows, all from one sample in a study of T cell responses to AZD1222 COVID-19 vaccine. TCRdb's copy holds only in-frame clones and misses some; the assay was immunoSEQ multiplex PCR. In the table there are some 170,000 clones, 70% to 90% of which are singletons. Specimen: peripheral blood, collected 28 days after the second dose of the MenACWY control vaccine. All receptors come from an adult who received the MenACWY meningococcal vaccine as a control. The CDR3 runs from the conserved cysteine through the conserved F or W. A D gene is named only where the DNA matches it firmly. Some rows mark clone size as missing; the rest say once, few, many or name a class of expanded clone.

clone size: -; D gene: -; J gene: TRBJ1-1; V gene: TRBV27; CDR3 protein: CASTSHTEAFF; CDR3 DNA: TGTGCCAGCACGTCACACACTGAAGCTTTCTTT
clone size: -; D gene: -; J gene: TRBJ1-6; V gene: TRBV9; CDR3 protein: CASSEQGGTYNSPLHF; CDR3 DNA: TGTGCCAGCAGCGAACAGGGAGGGACCTATAATTCACCCCTCCACTTT
clone size: -; D gene: -; J gene: TRBJ2-7; V gene: TRBV29-1; CDR3 protein: CSTSPGPGPYEQYF; CDR3 DNA: TGCAGCACCAGCCCGGGGCCAGGTCCCTACGAGCAGTACTTC
clone size: -; D gene: -; J gene: TRBJ2-7; V gene: TRBV28; CDR3 protein: CASSRKGGSSYEQYF; CDR3 DNA: TGTGCCAGCAGTCGAAAGGGGGGGAGCTCCTACGAGCAGTACTTC
clone size: -; D gene: -; J gene: TRBJ2-1; V gene: TRBV6-1; CDR3 protein: CASSDLALEEQFF; CDR3 DNA: TGTGCCAGCAGTGATCTAGCTCTAGAGGAGCAGTTCTTC
clone size: -; D gene: TRBD2; J gene: TRBJ2-7; V gene: TRBV19; CDR3 protein: CASSPAGTTYEQYF; CDR3 DNA: TGTGCCAGTAGCCCAGCGGGAACCACCTACGAGCAGTACTTC
clone size: -; D gene: -; J gene: TRBJ2-2; V gene: TRBV29-1; CDR3 protein: CSATGPNTGELFF; CDR3 DNA: TGCAGCGCTACGGGACCCAACACCGGGGAGCTGTTTTTT
clone size: few; D gene: -; J gene: TRBJ2-7; V gene: TRBV5-5; CDR3 protein: CASSARGVATSYHYEQYF; CDR3 DNA: TGTGCCAGCAGCGCCCGCGGCGTAGCCACCAGCTACCACTACGAGCAGTACTTC
clone size: -; D gene: -; J gene: TRBJ1-4; V gene: TRBV2; CDR3 protein: CASRRPAEKLFF; CDR3 DNA: TGTGCCAGCAGGAGACCCGCAGAAAAACTGTTTTTT
clone size: -; D gene: TRBD1; J gene: TRBJ1-5; V gene: TRBV5-6; CDR3 protein: CASSQEGQSWPQHF; CDR3 DNA: TGTGCCAGCAGCCAGGAGGGACAGTCTTGGCCCCAGCATTTT
clone size: -; D gene: -; J gene: TRBJ2-7; V gene: TRBV11-2; CDR3 protein: CASSIRLSSYEQYF; CDR3 DNA: TGTGCCAGCAGCATTCGACTCAGCTCCTACGAGCAGTACTTC
clone size: few; D gene: TRBD1; J gene: TRBJ1-6; V gene: TRBV28; CDR3 protein: CASIPDRDVVPLHF; CDR3 DNA: TGTGCCAGCATTCCGGACAGGGATGTCGTCCCCCTCCACTTT
clone size: -; D gene: TRBD2; J gene: TRBJ2-3; V gene: TRBV7-9; CDR3 protein: CASSPGTSETDTQYF; CDR3 DNA: TGTGCCAGCAGCCCGGGGACTAGCGAGACAGATACGCAGTATTTT
clone size: -; D gene: -; J gene: TRBJ2-5; V gene: TRBV19; CDR3 protein: CASSMRQEVETQYF; CDR3 DNA: TGTGCCAGTAGTATGAGGCAAGAGGTGGAGACCCAGTACTTC
clone size: few; D gene: -; J gene: TRBJ2-7; V gene: TRBV28; CDR3 protein: CASSGGGLNYEQYF; CDR3 DNA: TGTGCCAGCAGCGGCGGCGGGTTGAACTACGAGCAGTACTTC
clone size: -; D gene: -; J gene: TRBJ2-7; V gene: TRBV30; CDR3 protein: CAWAGSGSHEQYF; CDR3 DNA: TGTGCCTGGGCGGGGTCAGGAAGCCACGAGCAGTACTTC
clone size: -; D gene: TRBD1; J gene: TRBJ1-2; V gene: TRBV3-1/TRBV3-2; CDR3 protein: CASSQVRTGGHGYTF; CDR3 DNA: TGTGCCAGCAGCCAAGTACGGACAGGGGGCCATGGCTACACCTTC
clone size: -; D gene: -; J gene: TRBJ2-2; V gene: TRBV28; CDR3 protein: CASRNPWAGFNTGELFF; CDR3 DNA: TGTGCCAGCAGGAACCCTTGGGCAGGGTTCAACACCGGGGAGCTGTTTTTT
clone size: -; D gene: -; J gene: TRBJ1-6; V gene: TRBV27; CDR3 protein: CASSSRDNFNSPLHF; CDR3 DNA: TGTGCCAGCAGCTCCCGGGACAATTTTAATTCACCCCTCCACTTT
clone size: -; D gene: TRBD1; J gene: TRBJ2-5; V gene: TRBV18; CDR3 protein: CASSPSRPGGLEETQYF; CDR3 DNA: TGTGCCAGCTCACCATCTCGTCCAGGGGGTTTGGAAGAGACCCAGTACTTC
clone size: -; D gene: -; J gene: TRBJ2-3; V gene: TRBV30; CDR3 protein: CAWNPQRTSLTDTQYF; CDR3 DNA: TGTGCCTGGAACCCACAGCGAACATCCCTCACAGATACGCAGTATTTT
clone size: few; D gene: TRBD1; J gene: TRBJ1-5; V gene: TRBV7-3; CDR3 protein: CASSLTGTGNQPQHF; CDR3 DNA: TGTGCCAGCAGCTTAACCGGGACAGGGAATCAGCCCCAGCATTTT
clone size: -; D gene: -; J gene: TRBJ1-2; V gene: TRBV29-1; CDR3 protein: CSVTEGGAAGYTF; CDR3 DNA: TGCAGCGTTACGGAGGGCGGGGCGGCTGGCTACACCTTC
clone size: -; D gene: TRBD2; J gene: TRBJ2-7; V gene: TRBV4-1; CDR3 protein: CASSQDSGRASEQYF; CDR3 DNA: TGCGCCAGCAGCCAAGATAGCGGGAGGGCCTCCGAGCAGTACTTC
clone size: -; D gene: -; J gene: TRBJ2-7; V gene: TRBV18; CDR3 protein: CASSPWPSSGEQYF; CDR3 DNA: TGTGCCAGCTCACCATGGCCATCTTCAGGGGAGCAGTACTTC
clone size: once; D gene: TRBD1; J gene: TRBJ1-5; V gene: TRBV23-1; CDR3 protein: CASGGGTGGRQPQHF; CDR3 DNA: TGCGCCAGCGGGGGCGGGACAGGGGGGCGTCAGCCCCAGCATTTT
clone size: -; D gene: -; J gene: TRBJ2-1; V gene: TRBV5-6; CDR3 protein: CASTAMSSYNEQFF; CDR3 DNA: TGTGCCAGCACGGCGATGAGCTCCTACAATGAGCAGTTCTTC
clone size: once; D gene: TRBD1; J gene: TRBJ1-6; V gene: TRBV3-1/TRBV3-2; CDR3 protein: CASSQGFRGQGSPLHF; CDR3 DNA: TGTGCCAGCAGCCAAGGTTTCAGGGGGCAAGGATCACCCCTCCACTTT
clone size: -; D gene: -; J gene: TRBJ1-4; V gene: TRBV10-2; CDR3 protein: CASSYGRVGEKLFF; CDR3 DNA: TGCGCCAGCAGTTACGGGAGAGTGGGGGAAAAACTGTTTTTT
clone size: -; D gene: TRBD1; J gene: TRBJ1-5; V gene: TRBV30; CDR3 protein: CAWSGTDYQPQHF; CDR3 DNA: TGTGCCTGGAGCGGGACAGATTATCAGCCCCAGCATTTT
clone size: -; D gene: -; J gene: TRBJ1-5; V gene: TRBV6-1; CDR3 protein: CASSEVRRSNQPQHF; CDR3 DNA: TGTGCCAGCAGTGAAGTCCGTCGCAGCAATCAGCCCCAGCATTTT
clone size: -; D gene: -; J gene: TRBJ2-7; V gene: TRBV18; CDR3 protein: CASSPSQSWPGTSYEQYF; CDR3 DNA: TGTGCCAGCTCACCGAGCCAGTCGTGGCCAGGAACGAGCTACGAGCAGTACTTC
clone size: -; D gene: TRBD2; J gene: TRBJ2-6; V gene: TRBV19; CDR3 protein: CASSTSGMGPHNVLTF; CDR3 DNA: TGTGCCAGTAGTACTAGCGGGATGGGGCCCCACAACGTCCTGACTTTC
clone size: -; D gene: -; J gene: TRBJ2-7; V gene: TRBV7-2; CDR3 protein: CASTLLQATGYEQYF; CDR3 DNA: TGTGCCAGCACCCTTTTGCAGGCTACGGGTTACGAGCAGTACTTC
clone size: -; D gene: -; J gene: TRBJ2-1; V gene: TRBV28; CDR3 protein: CASSRSGEVKNEQFF; CDR3 DNA: TGTGCCAGCAGTCGATCGGGGGAGGTAAAAAATGAGCAGTTCTTC
clone size: once; D gene: -; J gene: TRBJ2-2; V gene: TRBV6-2/TRBV6-3; CDR3 protein: CASSTPGQLWTGELFF; CDR3 DNA: TGTGCCAGCAGTACTCCCGGACAGCTTTGGACCGGGGAGCTGTTTTTT
clone size: once; D gene: TRBD2; J gene: TRBJ2-1; V gene: TRBV3-1/TRBV3-2; CDR3 protein: CASGLVVSGSSSYNEQFF; CDR3 DNA: TGTGCCAGCGGGCTCGTAGTTAGCGGGAGTTCATCCTACAATGAGCAGTTCTTC
clone size: -; D gene: -; J gene: TRBJ2-7; V gene: TRBV29-1; CDR3 protein: CSVERGPEQYF; CDR3 DNA: TGCAGCGTTGAACGGGGTCCCGAGCAGTACTTC
clone size: -; D gene: -; J gene: TRBJ1-3; V gene: TRBV28; CDR3 protein: CASSSTVSGNTIYF; CDR3 DNA: TGTGCCAGCAGTTCGACAGTATCTGGAAACACCATATATTTT
clone size: -; D gene: -; J gene: TRBJ1-1; V gene: TRBV27; CDR3 protein: CASSSQGLRNTEAFF; CDR3 DNA: TGTGCCAGCAGTAGCCAGGGGCTTAGGAACACTGAAGCTTTCTTT
clone size: few; D gene: TRBD2; J gene: TRBJ2-7; V gene: TRBV4-3; CDR3 protein: CASSQDPFGSGREYEQYF; CDR3 DNA: TGCGCCAGCAGCCAAGACCCGTTCGGAAGCGGGAGAGAATACGAGCAGTACTTC
clone size: -; D gene: TRBD2; J gene: TRBJ2-1; V gene: TRBV28; CDR3 protein: CASSPIPSGTYNEQFF; CDR3 DNA: TGTGCCAGCAGTCCAATACCTAGCGGGACCTACAATGAGCAGTTCTTC
clone size: -; D gene: TRBD1; J gene: TRBJ2-7; V gene: TRBV9; CDR3 protein: CASSVGGGQGTGAQQYF; CDR3 DNA: TGTGCCAGCAGCGTAGGAGGGGGACAGGGGACAGGGGCACAGCAGTACTTC
clone size: -; D gene: -; J gene: TRBJ2-3; V gene: TRBV4-3; CDR3 protein: CASSPSSTDTQYF; CDR3 DNA: TGCGCCAGCAGCCCCTCCTCCACAGATACGCAGTATTTT
clone size: -; D gene: -; J gene: TRBJ2-2; V gene: TRBV5-5; CDR3 protein: CASSSNTGELFF; CDR3 DNA: TGTGCCAGCAGCTCGAACACCGGGGAGCTGTTTTTT